These T cell receptor beta chains were read from a single sample in a study of blood T cells in healthy people across ages. TCRdb re-analysed the 5' RACE reads in MiXCR, keeping a single row per CDR3 protein. The sample holds some 1.5 million distinct CDR3 sequences, over 25% seen once. Sequenced sample: blood. Source of these receptors: a woman in her 30s in good health. Both conserved end residues are part of each CDR3. Clone size is not always given. Where it is, it says once, few, many or a class for expanded clones.

CDR3: CASSVLMVYEQYF
V: TRBV7-9
size: .

CDR3: CASSAFRDGRYGYTF
V: TRBV6-1
size: few

CDR3: CASSYATSGSFEQFF
V: TRBV6-5
size: many

CDR3: CASSERQANPMNTEAFF
V: TRBV2
size: .

CDR3: CSAPDRVGGVSEQYF
V: TRBV20-1
size: many

CDR3: CSAPLASGRMTDTQYF
V: TRBV20-1
size: .

CDR3: CASSSGASEQFF
V: TRBV7-3
size: .

CDR3: CASSLGGDLAKNIQYF
V: TRBV5-1
size: many

CDR3: CASSQDGGRNSPLHF
V: TRBV4-2
size: few

CDR3: CASSSSGTGGVTQYF
V: TRBV5-1
size: .

CDR3: CASSPRTGTTDTQYF
V: TRBV7-9
size: many

CDR3: CATSRDHDRDNEQYF
V: TRBV15
size: many

CDR3: CASGLTRNEQFF
V: TRBV12-5
size: many

CDR3: CASTRTSGDETQYF
V: TRBV5-1
size: few

CDR3: CASSPRTGSDSPLHF
V: TRBV5-1
size: few

CDR3: CASSLGQFGGELFF
V: TRBV12-3/TRBV12-4
size: few

CDR3: CATSDLQGGGRTSTDTQYF
V: TRBV24-1
size: few

CDR3: CVSSLRFRETQYF
V: TRBV7-3
size: .

CDR3: CASSSGGKRGAKNIQYF
V: TRBV6-5
size: .

CDR3: CASSLGPGSSSYEQYF
V: TRBV12-3/TRBV12-4
size: many

CDR3: CASSHTMRSSTDTQYF
V: TRBV11-2
size: few

CDR3: CASSPSGLAGNYEQYF
V: TRBV18
size: few

CDR3: CASSTHPGQGARGWPGELFF
V: TRBV6-1
size: .

CDR3: CASGAFAGLTINEQFF
V: TRBV3-1
size: .

CDR3: CASMKTSGESSGANVLTF
V: TRBV6-1
size: .

CDR3: CSALPGRDSPLHF
V: TRBV20-1
size: many

CDR3: CASSFGGGTEAFF
V: TRBV27
size: many